This TCR beta chain was identified during a study of PD-1 blockade in classical Hodgkin lymphoma. Study-wide findings and caveats: No one has yet defined what causes the repertoire differences, which may be disease activity or prior therapy. Newly diagnosed patients were reported to exhibit reduced baseline TCR diversity relative to healthy donors.

Time point denoted: newly diagnosed, previously untreated cHL patient sample. A comparison was provided by newly diagnosed, untreated classical Hodgkin lymphoma PBMCs. Note on this clone: What it binds is unknown.

This CDR3 comprises 13 residues. Germline CDR1 is SGHRS and CDR2 is YFSETQ. The germline V and J ends were trimmed by 0 bases and 6 bases, with 6 bases remaining between them. The protocol was immunoSEQ multiplex PCR, while the TCRdb copy is restricted to in-frame clones and leaves out a portion. The data contain roughly 7,300 clones, about 78% of them singletons. Sequencing used peripheral blood mononuclear cells (PBMCs). The receptor was derived from a human donor with classical Hodgkin lymphoma. V usage is TRBV5-1 and J usage is TRBJ1-4; D gene ambiguous. The CDR3 coding sequence is TGCGCCAGCAGCTTGGGGCCGGATGAAAAACTGTTTTTT. This sequence encodes CASSLGPDEKLFF.